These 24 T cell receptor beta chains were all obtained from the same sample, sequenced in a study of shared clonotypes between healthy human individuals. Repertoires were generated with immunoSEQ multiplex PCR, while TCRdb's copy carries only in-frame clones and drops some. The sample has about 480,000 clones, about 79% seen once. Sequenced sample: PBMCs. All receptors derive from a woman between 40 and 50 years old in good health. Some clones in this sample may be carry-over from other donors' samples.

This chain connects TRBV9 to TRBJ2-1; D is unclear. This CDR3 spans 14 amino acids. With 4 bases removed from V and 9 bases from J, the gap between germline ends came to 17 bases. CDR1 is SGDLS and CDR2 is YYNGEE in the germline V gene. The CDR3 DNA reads TGTGCCAGCAGCCCTCGTTTCGGCATTGGTGAGCAGTTCTTC. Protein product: CASSPRFGIGEQFF.

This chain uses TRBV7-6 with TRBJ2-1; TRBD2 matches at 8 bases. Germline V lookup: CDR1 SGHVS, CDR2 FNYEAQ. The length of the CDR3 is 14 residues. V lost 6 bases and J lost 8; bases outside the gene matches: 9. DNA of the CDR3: TGTGCCAGCAGTCCCGGGACTAGTAGACATGAGCAGTTCTTC. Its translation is CASSPGTSRHEQFF.

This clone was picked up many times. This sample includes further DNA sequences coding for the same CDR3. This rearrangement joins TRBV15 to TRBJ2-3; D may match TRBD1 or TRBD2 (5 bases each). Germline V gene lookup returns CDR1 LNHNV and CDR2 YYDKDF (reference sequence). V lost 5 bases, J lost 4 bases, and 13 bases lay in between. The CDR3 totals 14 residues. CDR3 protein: CATSRGGEADTQYF. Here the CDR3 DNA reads TGTGCCACCAGCCGTGGGGGAGAGGCAGATACGCAGTATTTT.

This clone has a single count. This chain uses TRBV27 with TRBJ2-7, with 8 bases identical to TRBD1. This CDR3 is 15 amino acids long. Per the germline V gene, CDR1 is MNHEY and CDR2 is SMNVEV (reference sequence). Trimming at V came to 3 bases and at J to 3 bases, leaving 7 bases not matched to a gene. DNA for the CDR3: TGTGCCAGCAGTTTTGGTCGGACAGGGCTCTACGAGCAGTACTTC. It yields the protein CASSFGRTGLYEQYF.

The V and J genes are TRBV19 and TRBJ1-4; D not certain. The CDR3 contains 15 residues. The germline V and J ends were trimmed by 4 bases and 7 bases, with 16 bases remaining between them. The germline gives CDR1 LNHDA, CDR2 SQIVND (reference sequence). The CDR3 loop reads CASSSPRHGSEKLFF. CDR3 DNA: TGTGCCAGTAGTAGCCCGCGGCACGGAAGTGAAAAACTGTTTTTT.

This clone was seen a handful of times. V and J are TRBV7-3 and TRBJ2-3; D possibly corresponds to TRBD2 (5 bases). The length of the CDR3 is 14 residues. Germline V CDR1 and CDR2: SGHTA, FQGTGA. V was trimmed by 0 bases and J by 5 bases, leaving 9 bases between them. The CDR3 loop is CASSLTASGDTQYF. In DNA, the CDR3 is TGTGCCAGCAGCTTAACGGCCAGCGGAGATACGCAGTATTTT.

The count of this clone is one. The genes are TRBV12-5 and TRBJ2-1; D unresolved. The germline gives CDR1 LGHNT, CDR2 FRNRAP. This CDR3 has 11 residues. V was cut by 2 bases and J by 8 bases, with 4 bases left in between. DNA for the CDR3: TGTGCTAGTGGTTTGTTCGATGAGCAGTTCTTC. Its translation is CASGLFDEQFF.

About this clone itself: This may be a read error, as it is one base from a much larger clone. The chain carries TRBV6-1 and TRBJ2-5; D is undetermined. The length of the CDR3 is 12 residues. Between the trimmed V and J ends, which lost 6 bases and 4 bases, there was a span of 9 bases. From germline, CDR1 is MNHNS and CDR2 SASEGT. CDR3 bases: TGTGCCAGCAGCCGAAAGGGAGAGACCCAGTACTTC. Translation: CASSRKGETQYF.

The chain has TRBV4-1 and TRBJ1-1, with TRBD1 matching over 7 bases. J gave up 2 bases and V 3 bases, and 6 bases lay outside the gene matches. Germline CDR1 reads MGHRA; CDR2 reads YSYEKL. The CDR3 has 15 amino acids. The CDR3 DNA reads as TGCGCCAGCAGCCAGATGGGACAGACAAACACTGAAGCTTTCTTT. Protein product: CASSQMGQTNTEAFF.

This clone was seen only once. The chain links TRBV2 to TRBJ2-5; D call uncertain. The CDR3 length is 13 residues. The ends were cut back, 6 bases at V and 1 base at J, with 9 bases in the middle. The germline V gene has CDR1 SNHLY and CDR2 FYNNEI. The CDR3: CASRRTPQETQYF. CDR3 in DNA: TGTGCCAGCAGGAGGACCCCCCAAGAGACCCAGTACTTC.

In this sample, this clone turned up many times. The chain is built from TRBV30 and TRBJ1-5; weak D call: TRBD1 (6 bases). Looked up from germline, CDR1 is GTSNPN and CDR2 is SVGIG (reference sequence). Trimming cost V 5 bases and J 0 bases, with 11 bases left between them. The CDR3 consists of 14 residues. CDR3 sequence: CAWPPGHSNQPQHF. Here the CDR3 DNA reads TGTGCCTGGCCTCCGGGACATAGCAATCAGCCCCAGCATTTT.

The CDR3 reads CASSPGIRYEQYF. The CDR3 nucleotides are TGTGCCAGCAGCCCGGGAATTCGCTACGAGCAGTACTTC. V and J are TRBV5-4 and TRBJ2-7; D perhaps matches TRBD2 (5 bases). Trimming stripped 4 bases from V and 3 bases from J, with 11 bases between. The CDR3 has 13 amino acids. The V gene's germline CDR1 is SGHNT and CDR2 YYREEE (reference sequence).

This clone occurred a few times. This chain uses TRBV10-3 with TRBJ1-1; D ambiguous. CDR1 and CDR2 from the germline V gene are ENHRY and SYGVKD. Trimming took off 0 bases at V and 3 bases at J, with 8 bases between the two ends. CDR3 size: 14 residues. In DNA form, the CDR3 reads TGTGCCATCAGTGAGTCGGGTACCGACACTGAAGCTTTCTTT. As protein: CAISESGTDTEAFF.

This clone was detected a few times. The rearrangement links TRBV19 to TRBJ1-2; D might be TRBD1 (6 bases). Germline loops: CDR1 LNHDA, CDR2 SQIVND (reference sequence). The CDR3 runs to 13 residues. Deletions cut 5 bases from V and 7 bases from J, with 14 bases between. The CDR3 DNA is TGTGCCAGTAGTCCACAGGGAGGACTTGGCTACACCTTC. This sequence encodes CASSPQGGLGYTF.

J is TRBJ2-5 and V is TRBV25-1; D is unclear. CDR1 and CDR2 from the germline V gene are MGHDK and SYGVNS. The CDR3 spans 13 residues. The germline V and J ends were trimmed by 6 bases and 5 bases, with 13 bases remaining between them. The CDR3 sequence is CASSDQPGETQYF. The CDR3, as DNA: TGTGCCAGCAGCGACCAACCCGGGGAGACCCAGTACTTC.

The CDR3 reads CASSLMGQGAEAFF. DNA for the CDR3: TGTGCCAGCAGCTTGATGGGACAGGGGGCAGAAGCTTTCTTT. J is TRBJ1-1 and V is TRBV5-4, with 12 bases identical to TRBD1. The CDR3 loop spans 14 amino acids. Germline V lookup: CDR1 SGHNT, CDR2 YYREEE (reference sequence). With 1 base clipped from V and 8 bases from J, the junction kept 3 bases outside the gene matches.

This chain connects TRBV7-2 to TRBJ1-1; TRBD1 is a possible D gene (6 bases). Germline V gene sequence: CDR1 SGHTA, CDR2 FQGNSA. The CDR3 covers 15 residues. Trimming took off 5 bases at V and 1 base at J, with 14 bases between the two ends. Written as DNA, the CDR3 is TGTGCCAGCAGCATTCGGACAGTTAAGAACACTGAAGCTTTCTTT. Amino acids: CASSIRTVKNTEAFF.

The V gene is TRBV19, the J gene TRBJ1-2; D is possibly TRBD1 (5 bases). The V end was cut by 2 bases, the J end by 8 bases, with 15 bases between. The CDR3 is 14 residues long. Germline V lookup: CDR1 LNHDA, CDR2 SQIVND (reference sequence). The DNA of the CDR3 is TGTGCCAGTAGTATACAGGGTGCATCCCGCGGCTACACCTTC. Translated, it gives CASSIQGASRGYTF.

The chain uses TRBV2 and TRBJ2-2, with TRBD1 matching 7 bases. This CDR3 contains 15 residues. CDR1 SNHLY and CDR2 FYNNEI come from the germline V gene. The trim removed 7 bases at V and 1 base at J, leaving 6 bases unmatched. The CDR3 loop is CASNLGTENTGELFF. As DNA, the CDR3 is TGTGCCAGCAATCTCGGGACAGAGAACACCGGGGAGCTGTTTTTT.

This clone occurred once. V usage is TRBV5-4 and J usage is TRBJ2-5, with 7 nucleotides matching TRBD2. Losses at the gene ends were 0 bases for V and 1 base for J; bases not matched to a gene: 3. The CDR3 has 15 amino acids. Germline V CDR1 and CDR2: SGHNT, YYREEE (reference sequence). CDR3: CASSLGGLIQETQYF. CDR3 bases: TGTGCCAGCAGCTTGGGGGGACTAATCCAAGAGACCCAGTACTTC.

CDR3 protein: CASSLPPGPQHF. CDR3 DNA: TGTGCCAGCTCACTTCCTCCTGGGCCCCAGCATTTT. The chain carries TRBV18 and TRBJ1-5, with D unclear. This CDR3 is built from 12 residues. V was clipped by 4 bases and J by 9 bases, with 10 bases between them. CDR1 is KGHSH and CDR2 is LQKENI in the germline V gene.

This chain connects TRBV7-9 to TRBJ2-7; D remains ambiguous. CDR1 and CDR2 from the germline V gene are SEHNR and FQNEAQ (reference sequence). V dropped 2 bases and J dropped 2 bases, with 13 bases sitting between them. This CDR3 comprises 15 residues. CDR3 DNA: TGTGCCAGCAGCTTACTAGGCATTGAGGCCTACGAGCAGTACTTC. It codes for CASSLLGIEAYEQYF.

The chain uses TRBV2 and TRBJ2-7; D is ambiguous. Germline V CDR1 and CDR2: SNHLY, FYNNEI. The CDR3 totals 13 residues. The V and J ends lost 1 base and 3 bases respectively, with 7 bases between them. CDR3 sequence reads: CASSEVESYEQYF. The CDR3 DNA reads TGTGCCAGCAGTGAAGTTGAAAGCTACGAGCAGTACTTC.

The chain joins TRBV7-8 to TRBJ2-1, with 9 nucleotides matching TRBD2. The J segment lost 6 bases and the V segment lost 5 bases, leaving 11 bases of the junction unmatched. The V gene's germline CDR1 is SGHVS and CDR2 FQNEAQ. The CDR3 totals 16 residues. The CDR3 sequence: CASSPLGREGLNEQFF. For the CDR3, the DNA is TGTGCCAGCAGCCCCCTGGGGCGGGAGGGCCTCAATGAGCAGTTCTTC.